The clone carrying this T cell receptor (beta chain) has a single count. This sample stems from a study of CD8+CD57+ T cells in acquired aplastic anemia. Overall study: The average for DNA from sorted CD4+ and CD8+ cells was 3 to 4 ug.

This CDR3 has 16 residues. In germline, CDR1 is KGHDR, CDR2 SFDVKD. Deletions cut 0 bases from V and 2 bases from J, with 9 bases between. Those patients picked for sequencing had displayed CD8+CD57+ cell expansion on flow cytometry. Every patient had severe acquired aplastic anemia. Sampling of blood occurred while the patients had still received no therapy. Genomic DNA, the template, was used for profiling of the TCR beta VDJ and CDR3. TCRdb re-analysed the reads in MiXCR, keeping a single row per CDR3 protein. The table has around 210,000 distinct CDR3 sequences, approximately 60% seen once; the top ten hold roughly 62%.

The source material was sorted CD4+, CD8+, or CD8+CD57+ T cells (not recorded which) from PBMCs. The clonotype comes from a human donor with aplastic anemia. This chain connects TRBV24-1 to TRBJ2-2; possible D gene TRBD1, 6 bases. The CDR3 loop is CATSDLPGHNTGELFF. The CDR3 bases are TGTGCCACCAGTGATTTGCCGGGACATAACACCGGGGAGCTGTTTTTT.